This T cell receptor (beta chain) was sequenced for a study of cytotoxic CD8 clonotypes in ibrutinib-treated CLL. The repertoire was sequenced with immunoSEQ multiplex PCR; TCRdb's copy has only in-frame clones and lacks some. The sample has nearly 85,000 clones, roughly three quarters seen once. This clone was seen more than once but under ten times. V dropped 2 bases and J dropped 3 bases, with 8 bases sitting between them. Germline CDR1 reads KGHSH; CDR2 reads LQKENI. There are 13 residues in the CDR3. The sequence was obtained from a human donor with chronic lymphocytic leukemia. The sample was PBMCs, taken after 12 months of ibrutinib treatment. The rearrangement uses TRBV18 and TRBJ2-7; D is undetermined. CDR3: CASSPANYYEQYF. The CDR3 region has the DNA TGTGCCAGCTCACCAGCTAACTACTACGAGCAGTACTTC.